The clone carrying this T cell receptor (beta chain) was detected ten times or more. The sample belongs to a study of T cells in Graves' hyperthyroidism and ophthalmopathy. The germline gives CDR1 SGHTA, CDR2 FQGTGA. Trimming stripped 2 bases from V and 2 bases from J, with 10 bases between. This CDR3 is built from 15 residues. Extraction of PBMCs used 8 to 10 ml of fresh peripheral blood. RNA transcripts gave rise to amplified TCR beta CDR3 regions. Primed by the HTBI set, a first-round RT-PCR was run on the TCR CDR3. MiXCR, applied by TCRdb to the multiplex PCR reads, yields one record per CDR3 protein. This table holds a few hundred thousand distinct CDR3 sequences, about a sixth found once.

Sequencing was performed on blood. The gene calls are TRBV7-3 and TRBJ2-1; D is perhaps TRBD2 (6 bases). This TCR was sampled from a woman in her 30s with Graves' hyperthyroidism. The DNA of the CDR3 is TGTGCCAGCAGCTTACCCGGGAGCCCCTACAATGAGCAGTTCTTC. Protein: CASSLPGSPYNEQFF.